The sequence of this T cell receptor (beta chain) was determined in a study of cytomegalovirus exposure and HLA in healthy donors. Trimming removed 7 bases from V and 4 bases from J, with 17 bases in between. The CDR3 runs to 15 residues. Germline V lookup: CDR1 LNHDA, CDR2 SQIVND (reference sequence). The PCR employed 60 Vbeta primers together with 13 Jbeta primers. Data came from immunoSEQ multiplex PCR; TCRdb stores just in-frame clones and leaves some out. Of roughly 120,000 clones in the sample, 70% were seen once. This chain links TRBV19 with TRBJ1-5, with D unclear. The receptor was derived from a man aged 25-40 years in good health and CMV-seropositive. Sample: PBMCs. The CDR3 sequence is CASTPVTASNQPQHF. For the CDR3, the DNA is TGTGCCAGTACCCCGGTAACTGCCTCTAATCAGCCCCAGCATTTT.